This T cell receptor (beta chain) was recorded in a study of shared clonotypes between healthy human individuals. Overall study results and limits: There were few donors, and this limited the genetic and exposure-history diversity represented. Non-shared clonotypes were found to have lower generation probabilities than the clonotypes that were shared by all four of the sorted-subset donors. Even with large depth, rarefaction showed that sorted-subset sequencing was incomplete.

Turning to this clone: Its antigen is unidentified.

Germline V lookup: CDR1 SNHLY, CDR2 FYNNEI. This CDR3 is built from 18 residues. Germline trimming cut 6 bases from V and 1 base from J; bases unmatched to any gene: 15. Only in-frame clones appear in the TCRdb table, and some are missing; sequencing was by immunoSEQ multiplex PCR. The table has some 2,400,000 clones, approximately 94% seen once; the top ten hold roughly 0.13%. The TCR was taken from a young man in good health. The specimen was naive CD4+ T cells sorted from blood. As to subset: CD45RA+ positively selected. The rearrangement uses TRBV2 and TRBJ1-3, with 7 bases matching TRBD1. The CDR3 DNA sequence: TGTGCCAGCAGGGCAAGGTTTCTGGGACAGAGATCTGGAAACACCATATATTTT. This translates into CASRARFLGQRSGNTIYF.